This T cell receptor beta chain was observed in a study of persistence of HIV-infected CD4 T cells. Concerning this clone itself: What it recognizes is unknown.

Germline loops: CDR1 MNHNS, CDR2 SASEGT. The ends lost 3 bases at V and 6 bases at J; junction bases unmatched: 8. The length of the CDR3 is 16 residues. The libraries were made with immunoSEQ version 4 in survey mode. Sequencing was performed with immunoSEQ multiplex PCR; in TCRdb, only in-frame clones are kept and a portion is missing. The sample shows roughly 28,000 clones, 78% of them seen only once. Cells were stimulated with CMV-infected fibroblast lysates at roughly 9.1 ug/mL. CD40L-negative CD69-negative CD45RO-high memory CD4+ T cells were sorted as populations depleted of antigen-responding cells.

This chain joins TRBV6-1 and TRBJ2-2, with TRBD1 matching over 9 bases. The input for sequencing was CD4+ T cells sorted from PBMCs after roughly 18-hour stimulation, taken from a patient who received antiretroviral therapy. The sequence was obtained from an adult woman with HIV who was CMV-seropositive. The CDR3 bases are TGTGCCAGCAGTGAGCCAGCCGGGACAGGGTCCGGGGAGCTGTTTTTT. It translates to CASSEPAGTGSGELFF.